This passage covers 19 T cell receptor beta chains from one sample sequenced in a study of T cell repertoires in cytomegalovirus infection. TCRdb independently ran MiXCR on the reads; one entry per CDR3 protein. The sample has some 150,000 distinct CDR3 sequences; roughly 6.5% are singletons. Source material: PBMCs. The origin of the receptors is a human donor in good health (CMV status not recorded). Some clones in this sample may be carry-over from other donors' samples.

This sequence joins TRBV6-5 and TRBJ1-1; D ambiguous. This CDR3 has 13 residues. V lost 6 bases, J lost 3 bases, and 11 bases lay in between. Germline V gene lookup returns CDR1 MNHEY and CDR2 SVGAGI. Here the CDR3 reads CASRQRPHTEAFF. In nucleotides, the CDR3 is TGTGCCAGCAGACAGAGGCCCCACACTGAAGCTTTCTTT.

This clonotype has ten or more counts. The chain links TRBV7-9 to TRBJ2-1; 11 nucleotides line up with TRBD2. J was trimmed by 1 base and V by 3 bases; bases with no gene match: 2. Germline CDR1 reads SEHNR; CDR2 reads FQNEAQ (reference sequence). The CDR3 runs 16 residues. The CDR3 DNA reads TGTGCCAGCAGCTTGGGACTAGCGGCGTCCTACAATGAGCAGTTCTTC. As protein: CASSLGLAASYNEQFF.

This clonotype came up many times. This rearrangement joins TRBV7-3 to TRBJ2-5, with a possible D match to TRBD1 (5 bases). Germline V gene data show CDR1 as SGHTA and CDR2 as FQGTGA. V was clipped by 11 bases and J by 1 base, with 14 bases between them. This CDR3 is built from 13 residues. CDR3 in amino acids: CASGRGSQETQYF. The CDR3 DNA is TGTGCCTCAGGAAGGGGCAGCCAAGAGACCCAGTACTTC.

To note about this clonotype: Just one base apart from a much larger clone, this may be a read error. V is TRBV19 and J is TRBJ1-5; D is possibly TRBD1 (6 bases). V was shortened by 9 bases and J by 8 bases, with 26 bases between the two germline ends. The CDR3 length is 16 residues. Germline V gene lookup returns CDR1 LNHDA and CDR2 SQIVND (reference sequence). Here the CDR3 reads CARRQTSDSGYKPQHF. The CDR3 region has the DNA TGTGCCAGAAGGCAAACCTCGGACAGCGGTTATAAGCCCCAGCATTTT.

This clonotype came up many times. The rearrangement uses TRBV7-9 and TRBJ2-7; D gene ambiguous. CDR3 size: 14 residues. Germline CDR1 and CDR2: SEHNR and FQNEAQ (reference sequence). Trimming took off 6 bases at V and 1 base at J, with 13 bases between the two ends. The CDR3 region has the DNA TGTGCCAGCAGTCCTGGAGTGCTTTCCTACGAGCAGTACTTC. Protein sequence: CASSPGVLSYEQYF.

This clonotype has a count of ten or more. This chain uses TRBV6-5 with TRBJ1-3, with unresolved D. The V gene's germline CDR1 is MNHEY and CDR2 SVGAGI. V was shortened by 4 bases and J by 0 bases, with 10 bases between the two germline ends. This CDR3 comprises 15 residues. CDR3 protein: CASSFDRYSGNTIYF. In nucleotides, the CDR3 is TGTGCCAGCAGTTTTGACCGATACTCTGGAAACACCATATATTTT.

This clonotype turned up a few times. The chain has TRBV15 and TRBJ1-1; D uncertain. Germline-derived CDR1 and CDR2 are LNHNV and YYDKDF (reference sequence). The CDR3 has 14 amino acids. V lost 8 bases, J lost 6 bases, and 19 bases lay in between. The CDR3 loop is CATRPDQGQAEAFF. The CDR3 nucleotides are TGTGCCACCCGGCCCGACCAAGGGCAGGCTGAAGCTTTCTTT.

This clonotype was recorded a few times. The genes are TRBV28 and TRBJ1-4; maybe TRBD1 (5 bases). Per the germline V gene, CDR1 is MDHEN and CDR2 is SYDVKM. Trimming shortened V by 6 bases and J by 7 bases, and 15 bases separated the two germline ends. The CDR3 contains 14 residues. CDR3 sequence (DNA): TGTGCCAGCAGGCCCGGGCCGAGGGGTGAAAAACTGTTTTTT. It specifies CASRPGPRGEKLFF. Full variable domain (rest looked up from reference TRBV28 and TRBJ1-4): DVKVTQSSRYLVKRTGEKVFLECVQDMDHENMFWYRQDPGLGLRLIYFSYDVKMKEKGDIPEGYSVSREKKERFSLILESASTNQTSMYLCASRPGPRGEKLFFGSGTQLSVL.

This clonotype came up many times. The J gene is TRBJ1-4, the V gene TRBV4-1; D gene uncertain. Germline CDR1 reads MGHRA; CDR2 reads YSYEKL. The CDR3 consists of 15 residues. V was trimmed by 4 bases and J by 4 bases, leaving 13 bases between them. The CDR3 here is CASSRTGFDNEKLFF. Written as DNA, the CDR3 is TGCGCCAGCAGCCGAACCGGGTTCGATAATGAAAAACTGTTTTTT.

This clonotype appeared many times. CDR3 region: CASSLPGGGGAMNADTQYF. Here the CDR3 DNA reads TGTGCCAGCAGCTTGCCCGGTGGGGGGGGGGCGATGAACGCAGATACGCAGTATTTT. The genes are TRBV7-2 and TRBJ2-3, with a weak D call TRBD2 (7 bases). Per germline, CDR1 SGHTA and CDR2 FQGNSA. This CDR3 has 19 amino acids. V was trimmed by 3 bases and J by 4 bases, leaving 26 bases between them.

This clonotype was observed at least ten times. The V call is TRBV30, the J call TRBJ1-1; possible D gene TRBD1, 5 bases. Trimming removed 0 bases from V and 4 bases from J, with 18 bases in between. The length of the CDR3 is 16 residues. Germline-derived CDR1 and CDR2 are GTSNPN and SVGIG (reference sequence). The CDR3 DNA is TGTGCCTGGAGTGTAACAGGCCTGTCCCAAGGCACTGAAGCTTTCTTT. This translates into CAWSVTGLSQGTEAFF.

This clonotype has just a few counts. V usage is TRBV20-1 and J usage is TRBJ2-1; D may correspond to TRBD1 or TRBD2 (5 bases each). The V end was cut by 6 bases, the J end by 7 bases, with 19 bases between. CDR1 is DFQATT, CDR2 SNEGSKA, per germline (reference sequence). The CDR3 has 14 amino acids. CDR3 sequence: CSAHPLGTANEQFF. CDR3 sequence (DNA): TGCAGTGCCCACCCTCTGGGGACGGCAAATGAGCAGTTCTTC.

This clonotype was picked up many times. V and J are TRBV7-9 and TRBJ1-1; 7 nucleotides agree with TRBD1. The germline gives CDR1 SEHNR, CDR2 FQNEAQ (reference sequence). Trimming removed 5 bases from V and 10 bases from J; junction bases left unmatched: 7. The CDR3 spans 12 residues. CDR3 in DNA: TGTGCCAGCAGCACAACAGGGGTAGGAGCTTTCTTT. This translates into CASSTTGVGAFF. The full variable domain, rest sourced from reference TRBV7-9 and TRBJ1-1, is DTGVSQNPRHKITKRGQNVTFRCDPISEHNRLYWYRQTLGQGPEFLTYFQNEAQLEKSRLLSDRFSAERPKGSFSTLEIQRTEQGDSAMYLCASSTTGVGAFFGQGTRLTVV.

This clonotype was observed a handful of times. In DNA, the CDR3 is TGCGCCAGCACGTCCCGCAATCAGCCCCAGCATTTT. Translating gives CASTSRNQPQHF. The chain combines TRBV23-1 with TRBJ1-5; D is unresolved. TRBV23-1 counts as an open reading frame of uncertain function. The germline V and J ends were trimmed by 7 bases and 2 bases, with 6 bases remaining between them. This CDR3 is 12 amino acids long.

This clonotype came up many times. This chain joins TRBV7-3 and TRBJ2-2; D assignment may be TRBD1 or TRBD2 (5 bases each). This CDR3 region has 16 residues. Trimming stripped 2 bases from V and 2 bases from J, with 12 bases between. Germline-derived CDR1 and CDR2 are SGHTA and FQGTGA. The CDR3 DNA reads TGTGCCAGCAGCTTAGGGACGACCCTTAACACCGGGGAGCTGTTTTTT. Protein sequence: CASSLGTTLNTGELFF.

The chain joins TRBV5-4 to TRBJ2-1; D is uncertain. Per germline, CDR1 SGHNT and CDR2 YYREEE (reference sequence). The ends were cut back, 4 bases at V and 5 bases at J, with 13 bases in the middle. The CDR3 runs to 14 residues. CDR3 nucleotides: TGTGCCAGCAGCCCTCGGGCCATAGACAATGAGCAGTTCTTC. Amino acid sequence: CASSPRAIDNEQFF.

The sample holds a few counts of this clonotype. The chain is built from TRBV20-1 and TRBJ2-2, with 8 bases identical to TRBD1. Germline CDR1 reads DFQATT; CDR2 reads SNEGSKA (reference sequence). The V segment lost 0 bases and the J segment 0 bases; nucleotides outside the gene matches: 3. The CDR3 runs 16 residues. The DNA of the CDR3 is TGCAGTGCTAGAGACGCAGGGGGCGCGAACACCGGGGAGCTGTTTTTT. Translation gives CSARDAGGANTGELFF.

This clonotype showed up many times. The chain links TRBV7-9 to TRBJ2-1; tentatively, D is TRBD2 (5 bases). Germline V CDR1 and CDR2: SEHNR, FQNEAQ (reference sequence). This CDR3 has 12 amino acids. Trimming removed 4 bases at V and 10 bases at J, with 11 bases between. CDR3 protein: CASSSASGEQFF. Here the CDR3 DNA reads TGTGCCAGCAGCTCCGCCTCGGGGGAGCAGTTCTTC.

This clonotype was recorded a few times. The CDR3 DNA sequence: TGTGCCAGCAGCTTAGATACCGGACGCGAAAAACTGTTTTTT. It translates to CASSLDTGREKLFF. The chain uses TRBV7-9 and TRBJ1-4, with D hard to call. This CDR3 has 14 amino acids. Germline CDR1 is SEHNR and CDR2 is FQNEAQ (reference sequence). The ends were cut back, 1 base at V and 8 bases at J, with 11 bases in the middle. Variable domain in full (rest from reference TRBV7-9 and TRBJ1-4): DTGVSQNPRHKITKRGQNVTFRCDPISEHNRLYWYRQTLGQGPEFLTYFQNEAQLEKSRLLSDRFSAERPKGSFSTLEIQRTEQGDSAMYLCASSLDTGREKLFFGSGTQLSVL.